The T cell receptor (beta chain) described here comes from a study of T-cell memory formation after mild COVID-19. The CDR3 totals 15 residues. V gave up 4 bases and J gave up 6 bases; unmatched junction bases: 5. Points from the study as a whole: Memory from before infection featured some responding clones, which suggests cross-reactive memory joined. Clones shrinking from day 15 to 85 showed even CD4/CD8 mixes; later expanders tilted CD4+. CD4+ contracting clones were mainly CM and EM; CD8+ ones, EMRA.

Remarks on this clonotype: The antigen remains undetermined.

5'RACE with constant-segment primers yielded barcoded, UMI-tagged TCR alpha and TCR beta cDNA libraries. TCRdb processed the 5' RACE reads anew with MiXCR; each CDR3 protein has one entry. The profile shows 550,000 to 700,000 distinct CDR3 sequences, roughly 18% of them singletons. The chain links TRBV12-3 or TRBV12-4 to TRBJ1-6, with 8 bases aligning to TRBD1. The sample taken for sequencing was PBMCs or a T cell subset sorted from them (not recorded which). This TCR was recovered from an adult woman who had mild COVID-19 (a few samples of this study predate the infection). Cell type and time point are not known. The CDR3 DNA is TGTGCCAGCAGTTCTGGACAGGGCTTTAATTCACCCCTCCACTTT. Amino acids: CASSSGQGFNSPLHF.